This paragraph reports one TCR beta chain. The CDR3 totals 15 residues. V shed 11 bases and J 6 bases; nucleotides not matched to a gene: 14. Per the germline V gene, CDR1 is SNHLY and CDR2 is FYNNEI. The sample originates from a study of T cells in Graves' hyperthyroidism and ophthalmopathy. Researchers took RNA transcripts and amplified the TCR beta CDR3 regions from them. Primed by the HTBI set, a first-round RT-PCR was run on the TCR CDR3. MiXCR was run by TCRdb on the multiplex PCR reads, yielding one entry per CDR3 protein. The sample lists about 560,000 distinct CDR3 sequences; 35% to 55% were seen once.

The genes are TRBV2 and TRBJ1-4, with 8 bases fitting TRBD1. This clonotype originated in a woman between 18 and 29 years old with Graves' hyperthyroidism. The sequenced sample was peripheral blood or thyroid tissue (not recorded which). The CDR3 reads CAGGTRQGFYEKLFF. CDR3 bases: TGTGCCGGAGGGACAAGACAGGGGTTTTATGAAAAACTGTTTTTT.